This is a list of T cell receptor beta chains from one sample in a study of long-term antiretroviral therapy in people with HIV. The repertoire was sequenced with immunoSEQ multiplex PCR; TCRdb's copy has only in-frame clones and lacks some. This table holds roughly 28,000 clones, about 93% found once. Specimen: unsorted PBMCs, collected 6.2 years after starting antiretroviral therapy. The origin of the receptors is a man aged 35-49 years with HIV. Each CDR3 is given with its conserved first and last residue. Fields, in order: J gene, clone size, V gene, D gene, CDR3 protein, CDR3 DNA. A D gene is named only where the DNA matches it firmly. Only some rows state a clone size, as once, few, many or a class for expanded clones.

J gene: TRBJ1-1
clone size: -
V gene: TRBV5-4
D gene: -
CDR3 protein: CASSVPGFNTEAFF
CDR3 DNA: TGTGCCAGCAGCGTACCGGGATTTAACACTGAAGCTTTCTTT

J gene: TRBJ2-7
clone size: -
V gene: TRBV6-1
D gene: -
CDR3 protein: CASSALSEQYF
CDR3 DNA: TGTGCCAGCAGTGCTTTATCCGAGCAGTACTTC

J gene: TRBJ2-7
clone size: -
V gene: TRBV11-2
D gene: -
CDR3 protein: CASSLPHIYYEQYF
CDR3 DNA: TGTGCCAGCAGCTTACCCCACATTTACTACGAGCAGTACTTC

J gene: TRBJ2-1
clone size: -
V gene: TRBV11-2
D gene: -
CDR3 protein: CASILGQGNYNEQFF
CDR3 DNA: TGTGCCAGCATCTTGGGGCAGGGGAACTACAATGAGCAGTTCTTC

J gene: TRBJ2-7
clone size: few
V gene: TRBV5-4
D gene: -
CDR3 protein: CASSQEMTAATYEQYF
CDR3 DNA: TGCGCCAGCAGCCAAGAAATGACAGCAGCAACCTACGAGCAGTACTTC

J gene: TRBJ2-5
clone size: few
V gene: TRBV28
D gene: TRBD1
CDR3 protein: CASSTAPGQLQETQYF
CDR3 DNA: TGTGCCAGCAGTACCGCTCCGGGACAGCTCCAAGAGACCCAGTACTTC

J gene: TRBJ1-1
clone size: -
V gene: TRBV6-5
D gene: -
CDR3 protein: CASSLARRGVEAFF
CDR3 DNA: TGTGCCAGCAGTTTAGCCCGGAGGGGGGTGGAAGCTTTCTTT

J gene: TRBJ1-3
clone size: -
V gene: TRBV4-2
D gene: -
CDR3 protein: CASSPLTAGGNTIYF
CDR3 DNA: TGTGCCAGCAGCCCCCTGACAGCGGGTGGAAACACCATATATTTT

J gene: TRBJ1-2
clone size: -
V gene: TRBV13
D gene: -
CDR3 protein: CASSLALGGVNYGYTF
CDR3 DNA: TGTGCCAGCAGCTTAGCCCTTGGAGGAGTGAACTATGGCTACACCTTC

J gene: TRBJ2-2
clone size: -
V gene: TRBV28
D gene: -
CDR3 protein: CASRGAGELFF
CDR3 DNA: TGTGCCAGCAGGGGTGCCGGGGAGCTGTTTTTT

J gene: TRBJ1-2
clone size: -
V gene: TRBV6-5
D gene: -
CDR3 protein: CASSPGADYGYTF
CDR3 DNA: TGTGCCAGCAGTCCCGGGGCGGACTATGGCTACACCTTC

J gene: TRBJ2-3
clone size: -
V gene: TRBV29-1
D gene: -
CDR3 protein: CSVTGTPTDTQYF
CDR3 DNA: TGCAGCGTTACCGGGACACCTACAGATACGCAGTATTTT

J gene: TRBJ2-1
clone size: -
V gene: TRBV4-2
D gene: TRBD1
CDR3 protein: CASSQVWTGGNEQFF
CDR3 DNA: TGTGCCAGCAGCCAAGTTTGGACAGGTGGCAATGAGCAGTTCTTC

J gene: TRBJ2-6
clone size: -
V gene: TRBV4-2
D gene: -
CDR3 protein: CASSQGDSQGEANVLTF
CDR3 DNA: TGTGCCAGCAGCCAAGGAGACAGTCAAGGGGAGGCCAACGTCCTGACTTTC

J gene: TRBJ2-1
clone size: -
V gene: TRBV10-3
D gene: TRBD2
CDR3 protein: CAILAGVGVYEQFF
CDR3 DNA: TGTGCCATATTAGCGGGAGTGGGTGTTTATGAGCAGTTCTTC

J gene: TRBJ1-1
clone size: -
V gene: TRBV6-1
D gene: -
CDR3 protein: CASSGESVTTEAFF
CDR3 DNA: TGTGCCAGCAGTGGAGAGTCAGTTACCACTGAAGCTTTCTTT

J gene: TRBJ2-1
clone size: -
V gene: TRBV5-4
D gene: TRBD2
CDR3 protein: CASSPGLAGGNNEQFF
CDR3 DNA: TGTGCCAGCAGCCCAGGACTAGCGGGAGGAAACAATGAGCAGTTCTTC

J gene: TRBJ2-7
clone size: -
V gene: TRBV12-5
D gene: TRBD1
CDR3 protein: CASGPGGRFDEQYF
CDR3 DNA: TGTGCTAGTGGTCCAGGGGGTCGCTTCGACGAGCAGTACTTC

J gene: TRBJ2-3
clone size: -
V gene: TRBV6-1
D gene: -
CDR3 protein: CASSAADTQYF
CDR3 DNA: TGTGCCAGCAGTGCGGCAGATACGCAGTATTTT

J gene: TRBJ1-4
clone size: -
V gene: TRBV2
D gene: -
CDR3 protein: CASRGGTTNEKLFF
CDR3 DNA: TGTGCCAGCAGAGGAGGGACAACTAATGAAAAACTGTTTTTT

J gene: TRBJ2-7
clone size: -
V gene: TRBV4-3
D gene: -
CDR3 protein: CASSQAHGGEQYF
CDR3 DNA: TGCGCCAGCAGCCAAGCTCACGGGGGCGAGCAGTACTTC

J gene: TRBJ1-1
clone size: -
V gene: TRBV29-1
D gene: TRBD1
CDR3 protein: CSVEDFGRDSVTEAFF
CDR3 DNA: TGCAGCGTTGAAGATTTCGGGCGGGACAGTGTCACTGAAGCTTTCTTT

J gene: TRBJ1-1
clone size: -
V gene: TRBV15
D gene: -
CDR3 protein: CATSRDYAGTEAFF
CDR3 DNA: TGTGCCACCAGCAGAGACTACGCCGGGACTGAAGCTTTCTTT

J gene: TRBJ2-3
clone size: -
V gene: TRBV6-4
D gene: TRBD1
CDR3 protein: CASSETGITDTQYF
CDR3 DNA: TGTGCCAGCAGTGAGACAGGGATCACAGATACGCAGTATTTT

J gene: TRBJ2-1
clone size: -
V gene: TRBV2
D gene: -
CDR3 protein: CASSSHERATYNEQFF
CDR3 DNA: TGTGCCAGCAGCTCCCACGAACGGGCGACATACAATGAGCAGTTCTTC

J gene: TRBJ2-7
clone size: once
V gene: TRBV10-3
D gene: -
CDR3 protein: CAIKDRWSSYEQYF
CDR3 DNA: TGTGCCATCAAAGACAGATGGAGCTCCTACGAGCAGTACTTC

J gene: TRBJ1-1
clone size: -
V gene: TRBV2
D gene: -
CDR3 protein: CASTEGVNTEAFF
CDR3 DNA: TGTGCCAGCACCGAAGGGGTGAACACTGAAGCTTTCTTT

J gene: TRBJ2-3
clone size: -
V gene: TRBV13
D gene: -
CDR3 protein: CASSLQVSGFTDTQYF
CDR3 DNA: TGTGCCAGCAGCCTTCAGGTTAGCGGCTTCACAGATACGCAGTATTTT

J gene: TRBJ1-4
clone size: -
V gene: TRBV4-1
D gene: TRBD1
CDR3 protein: CASSQGDRDAEKLFF
CDR3 DNA: TGCGCCAGCAGCCAAGGGGACAGGGACGCTGAAAAACTGTTTTTT

J gene: TRBJ2-2
clone size: -
V gene: TRBV5-1
D gene: -
CDR3 protein: CASSVWEASYLTGELFF
CDR3 DNA: TGCGCCAGTTCTGTTTGGGAGGCCTCCTACCTCACCGGGGAGCTGTTTTTT

J gene: TRBJ2-7
clone size: -
V gene: TRBV5-1
D gene: -
CDR3 protein: CASGVYPGEQYF
CDR3 DNA: TGCGCCAGCGGGGTCTACCCGGGGGAGCAGTACTTC

J gene: TRBJ1-1
clone size: -
V gene: TRBV4-1
D gene: TRBD1
CDR3 protein: CASSPPGGYSEAFF
CDR3 DNA: TGCGCCAGCAGCCCTCCAGGGGGTTATAGTGAAGCTTTCTTT

J gene: TRBJ2-7
clone size: -
V gene: TRBV27
D gene: -
CDR3 protein: CASSTGTGATYEQYF
CDR3 DNA: TGTGCCAGCAGTACCGGGACGGGAGCTACCTACGAGCAGTACTTC

J gene: TRBJ2-3
clone size: -
V gene: TRBV29-1
D gene: -
CDR3 protein: CSVEDRASSTDTQYF
CDR3 DNA: TGCAGCGTTGAAGATCGCGCCTCTAGCACAGATACGCAGTATTTT

J gene: TRBJ1-4
clone size: -
V gene: TRBV28
D gene: TRBD1
CDR3 protein: CASSLPGQANEKLFF
CDR3 DNA: TGTGCCAGCAGTCTACCGGGACAGGCTAATGAAAAACTGTTTTTT

J gene: TRBJ1-1
clone size: -
V gene: TRBV9
D gene: TRBD1
CDR3 protein: CASSPYYSQDRGFNTEAFF
CDR3 DNA: TGTGCCAGCAGCCCGTATTACAGCCAGGACAGGGGGTTTAACACTGAAGCTTTCTTT

J gene: TRBJ1-6
clone size: medium-sized
V gene: TRBV6-1
D gene: -
CDR3 protein: CASSEADGGMGSPLHF
CDR3 DNA: TGTGCCAGCAGTGAAGCGGACGGCGGGATGGGTTCACCCCTCCACTTT

J gene: TRBJ2-3
clone size: -
V gene: TRBV5-8
D gene: -
CDR3 protein: CASYTIEGTDTQYF
CDR3 DNA: TGTGCCAGCTACACCATAGAGGGCACAGATACGCAGTATTTT

J gene: TRBJ2-5
clone size: -
V gene: TRBV27
D gene: TRBD1
CDR3 protein: CASSPRDRGRELETQYF
CDR3 DNA: TGTGCCAGCAGTCCACGGGACAGGGGGCGCGAGTTGGAGACCCAGTACTTC

J gene: TRBJ2-2
clone size: -
V gene: TRBV10-1
D gene: -
CDR3 protein: CASSGSFRGYNTGELFF
CDR3 DNA: TGCGCCAGCAGTGGGTCTTTTAGGGGGTACAACACCGGGGAGCTGTTTTTT

J gene: TRBJ2-5
clone size: -
V gene: TRBV10-1
D gene: -
CDR3 protein: CASSEVRGETQYF
CDR3 DNA: TGCGCCAGCAGTGAGGTCCGGGGGGAGACCCAGTACTTC

J gene: TRBJ2-7
clone size: -
V gene: TRBV27
D gene: TRBD1
CDR3 protein: CASSQGQGFSYEQYF
CDR3 DNA: TGTGCCAGCAGTCAGGGACAGGGGTTTAGCTACGAGCAGTACTTC

J gene: TRBJ2-3
clone size: -
V gene: TRBV7-3
D gene: TRBD1
CDR3 protein: CASNSGGSDTQYF
CDR3 DNA: TGTGCCAGCAATTCAGGGGGCTCAGATACGCAGTATTTT

J gene: TRBJ1-5
clone size: -
V gene: TRBV6-4
D gene: -
CDR3 protein: CATLGTEDSNQPQHF
CDR3 DNA: TGTGCCACCCTCGGGACGGAAGATAGCAATCAGCCCCAGCATTTT

J gene: TRBJ1-5
clone size: few
V gene: TRBV11-3
D gene: -
CDR3 protein: CASSFGIQPQHF
CDR3 DNA: TGTGCCAGCAGCTTTGGTATTCAGCCCCAGCATTTT

J gene: TRBJ1-6
clone size: -
V gene: TRBV25-1
D gene: TRBD1
CDR3 protein: CASSAGQGSPLHF
CDR3 DNA: TGTGCCAGCAGTGCAGGACAGGGCTCACCCCTCCACTTT